These 13 T cell receptor beta chains were sequenced from one sample in a study of blood T cell repertoires in COVID-19. This table comes from immunoSEQ multiplex PCR, and its TCRdb copy is limited to in-frame clones, with some not included. The sample yields about 220,000 clones, approximately 90% seen once. The sequenced sample consisted of PBMCs or T cells enriched from blood (not recorded which). These receptors were taken from a woman aged 18-29 years in a cohort exposed to, infected with or recovered from COVID-19 (not recorded which).

This clone was seen once. J is TRBJ2-1 and V is TRBV19; 7 bases align to TRBD2. The CDR3 consists of 16 residues. With 1 base clipped from V and 3 bases from J, the junction kept 6 bases outside the gene matches. CDR1 and CDR2 (germline): LNHDA, SQIVND (reference sequence). The CDR3 coding sequence is TGTGCCAGTAGTATAGGGGGCGGGACTAACTACAATGAGCAGTTCTTC. It codes for CASSIGGGTNYNEQFF.

The chain links TRBV10-3 to TRBJ2-5; D is unresolved. Germline CDR1 reads ENHRY; CDR2 reads SYGVKD. V was trimmed by 0 bases and J by 3 bases, leaving 14 bases between them. This CDR3 is built from 16 residues. The CDR3 coding sequence is TGTGCCATCAGTGAGTCTCCAAGCAATCGGGAAGAGACCCAGTACTTC. As protein: CAISESPSNREETQYF.

This chain joins TRBV6-5 and TRBJ2-2; D ambiguous. With 2 bases removed from V and 0 bases from J, the gap between germline ends came to 7 bases. Germline V gene sequence: CDR1 MNHEY, CDR2 SVGAGI. The CDR3 has 15 residues. The CDR3 loop is CASSYADPNTGELFF. The CDR3 bases are TGTGCCAGCAGTTACGCGGATCCGAACACCGGGGAGCTGTTTTTT.

This rearrangement joins TRBV15 to TRBJ1-1; 7 nucleotides agree with TRBD1. Germline V gene sequence: CDR1 LNHNV, CDR2 YYDKDF (reference sequence). The CDR3 extends over 14 amino acids. J lost 7 bases, V lost 1 base, and 6 bases had no gene match. The CDR3 region is CATSRGGTALEAFF. CDR3 bases: TGTGCCACCAGCAGAGGGGGGACAGCACTTGAAGCTTTCTTT.

The chain has TRBV30 and TRBJ1-3, with a weak D call TRBD1 (6 bases). V dropped 3 bases and J dropped 3 bases, with 15 bases sitting between them. This CDR3 comprises 15 residues. The germline CDR1 and CDR2 sequences are GTSNPN and SVGIG (reference sequence). In DNA form, the CDR3 reads TGTGCCTGGAGCGCACCGAGGGGGAATGGAAACACCATATATTTT. Protein product: CAWSAPRGNGNTIYF.

The V call is TRBV28, the J call TRBJ1-5, with 9 positions matching TRBD1. The CDR3 has 15 residues. Trimming cost V 7 bases and J 3 bases; bases outside gene matches: 7. Germline V gene data show CDR1 as MDHEN and CDR2 as SYDVKM. The CDR3 spells CASNFGTGNNQPQHF. In DNA, the CDR3 is TGTGCCAGCAACTTCGGGACAGGGAACAATCAGCCCCAGCATTTT.

J is TRBJ2-1 and V is TRBV27, with 10 bases aligning to TRBD2. J was trimmed by 8 bases and V by 8 bases; bases with no gene match: 21. Germline CDR1 and CDR2: MNHEY and SMNVEV (reference sequence). The CDR3 has 18 residues. Written as DNA, the CDR3 is TGTGCCAGCGGGGGGGGTGGACTAGCGGTCAAGAGTGGCGATGAGCAGTTCTTC. It specifies CASGGGGLAVKSGDEQFF.

The chain uses TRBV30 and TRBJ2-7, with TRBD2 matching 7 bases. Germline values: CDR1 GTSNPN, CDR2 SVGIG (reference sequence). CDR3 size: 14 residues. The trim removed 4 bases at V and 0 bases at J, leaving 6 bases unmatched. For the CDR3, the DNA is TGTGCCTGGACCACTAGCGCCAGCTCCTACGAGCAGTACTTC. Protein product: CAWTTSASSYEQYF.

This clone was observed once. The V and J genes are TRBV7-3 and TRBJ2-2; 8 bases fit TRBD2. With V trimmed by 2 bases and J by 7 bases, 9 bases remained unmatched. Germline V lookup: CDR1 SGHTA, CDR2 FQGTGA. The CDR3 runs to 16 residues. In nucleotides, the CDR3 is TGTGCCAGCAGCTTAGGGACGGGAGGGCCGGTCGGGGAGCTGTTTTTT. As protein: CASSLGTGGPVGELFF.

V usage is TRBV5-1 and J usage is TRBJ2-1, with 9 bases identical to TRBD1. V lost 0 bases to trimming and J lost 6 bases; unmatched junction nucleotides: 1. The CDR3 length is 14 residues. In germline, CDR1 is SGHRS, CDR2 YFSETQ. CDR3 sequence reads: CASSLEQGANEQFF. DNA of the CDR3: TGCGCCAGCAGCTTGGAACAGGGGGCCAATGAGCAGTTCTTC.

The rearrangement links TRBV11-1 to TRBJ2-1; maybe TRBD2 (6 bases). The V gene's germline CDR1 is SGHAT and CDR2 FQDESV (reference sequence). The CDR3 sequence is 15 residues long. With 5 bases removed from V and 4 bases from J, the gap between germline ends came to 15 bases. The CDR3 DNA follows: TGTGCCAGCAGCCTCCGGGACTCAGATTACAATGAGCAGTTCTTC. This sequence encodes CASSLRDSDYNEQFF. The whole variable domain, filled in from reference TRBV11-1 and TRBJ2-1, reads EAEVAQSPRYKITEKSQAVAFWCDPISGHATLYWYRQILGQGPELLVQFQDESVVDDSQLPKDRFSAERLKGVDSTLKIQPAELGDSAMYLCASSLRDSDYNEQFFGPGTRLTVL.

This rearrangement joins TRBV2 to TRBJ1-1; TRBD1 agrees at 8 bases. The CDR3 is 13 amino acids. Germline loops: CDR1 SNHLY, CDR2 FYNNEI. V gave up 1 base and J gave up 7 bases; unmatched junction bases: 2. In DNA, the CDR3 is TGTGCCAGCAGTGAAGGAGGACAGGGTGAAGCTTTCTTT. Its translation: CASSEGGQGEAFF.

The chain uses TRBV2 and TRBJ1-1; 8 positions match TRBD1. Germline V gene data show CDR1 as SNHLY and CDR2 as FYNNEI. The CDR3 has 15 amino acids. J was trimmed by 11 bases and V by 2 bases; bases with no gene match: 13. This chain's CDR3 is CASSEWAGGGLGAFF. As DNA, the CDR3 is TGTGCCAGCAGTGAATGGGCAGGGGGCGGACTTGGTGCTTTCTTT.